The clone carrying this T cell receptor beta chain has a count of ten or more. Amplified TCR beta CDR3 regions came from RNA transcripts. In the first-round RT-PCR of the TCR CDR3, the HTBI primer set was used. TCRdb recomputed calls from the multiplex PCR reads with MiXCR, one row per CDR3 protein. Of about 700,000 distinct CDR3 sequences listed, 14% are singletons. These data are taken from a study of T cells in Graves' hyperthyroidism and ophthalmopathy. What was sequenced was blood. This clonotype was obtained from a woman between 18 and 29 years old with Graves' hyperthyroidism.

CDR3 DNA sequence: TGTGCCACCCTACGAGATCTAGGTTCCTACAATGAGCAGTTCTTC. This codes for CATLRDLGSYNEQFF. The gene calls are TRBV28 and TRBJ2-1, with no clear D. Deletions cut 10 bases from V and 1 base from J, with 17 bases between. CDR3 length: 15 amino acids. The germline V gene has CDR1 MDHEN and CDR2 SYDVKM. Full variable domain (missing parts from reference TRBV28 and TRBJ2-1): DVKVTQSSRYLVKRTGEKVFLECVQDMDHENMFWYRQDPGLGLRLIYFSYDVKMKEKGDIPEGYSVSREKKERFSLILESASTNQTSMYLCATLRDLGSYNEQFFGPGTRLTVL.